The 11 T cell receptor beta chains in this list originate from one sample, sequenced in a study of T cells of healthy individuals. TCRdb re-called the 5' RACE reads through MiXCR, storing one row per CDR3 protein. The sample contains around 98,000 distinct CDR3 sequences, 17% of which appear only once. All receptors derive from a human donor in good health.

The chain carries TRBV7-6 and TRBJ1-2; TRBD1 matches 10 bases. The CDR3 extends over 14 amino acids. CDR1 is SGHVS and CDR2 is FNYEAQ in the germline V gene. With 5 bases clipped from V and 8 bases from J, the junction kept 8 bases outside the gene matches. The CDR3: CASSGGQGSGGYTF. The DNA for the CDR3 is TGTGCCAGCAGCGGGGGACAGGGGTCAGGGGGCTACACCTTC.

This clonotype was counted many times. This sequence joins TRBV6-2 or TRBV6-3 and TRBJ2-5; D is perhaps TRBD2 (6 bases). Germline V gene sequence: CDR1 MNHEY, CDR2 SVGEGT. This CDR3 is built from 13 residues. Between the trimmed V and J ends, which lost 6 bases and 5 bases, there was a span of 13 bases. The CDR3 bases are TGTGCCAGCAGCCCCGGGGGTGTGGAGACCCAGTACTTC. The encoded protein is CASSPGGVETQYF.

The chain couples TRBV4-3 to TRBJ2-2; D tentatively fits TRBD1 or TRBD2 (5 bases each). Germline V lookup: CDR1 LGHNA, CDR2 YSLEER. The CDR3 has 14 amino acids. V lost 3 bases and J lost 5, with 10 bases in between. The chain's CDR3 is CASSQGVGTGELFF. The CDR3 nucleotides read TGCGCCAGCAGCCAGGGGGTTGGTACCGGGGAGCTGTTTTTT.

V is TRBV27 and J is TRBJ2-6; D is uncertain. The CDR3 contains 16 residues. Germline V gene sequence: CDR1 MNHEY, CDR2 SMNVEV (reference sequence). Trimming stripped 6 bases from V and 3 bases from J, with 15 bases between. This chain's CDR3 is CASSLRPFSGANVLTF. CDR3 DNA: TGTGCCAGCAGCCTCAGACCGTTTAGTGGGGCCAACGTCCTGACTTTC. The whole variable domain, filled in from reference TRBV27 and TRBJ2-6, reads EAQVTQNPRYLITVTGKKLTVTCSQNMNHEYMSWYRQDPGLGLRQIYYSMNVEVTDKGDVPEGYKVSRKEKRNFPLILESPSPNQTSLYFCASSLRPFSGANVLTFGAGSRLTVL.

The chain carries TRBV20-1 and TRBJ2-1; 8 nucleotides agree with TRBD2. Trimming at V came to 0 bases and at J to 5 bases, leaving 6 bases not matched to a gene. Germline V gene sequence: CDR1 DFQATT, CDR2 SNEGSKA (reference sequence). The CDR3 consists of 15 residues. CDR3 nucleotide sequence: TGCAGTGCTAGAGATTCTAGCGGGTTTAACAATGAGCAGTTCTTC. This encodes CSARDSSGFNNEQFF.

The sample holds many counts of this clonotype. The chain joins TRBV18 to TRBJ2-1; 10 bases are a match to TRBD1. This CDR3 comprises 15 residues. CDR1 and CDR2 from the germline V gene are KGHSH and LQKENI. Trimming removed 6 bases from V and 4 bases from J; junction bases left unmatched: 6. The CDR3 protein is CASSPDRGRYNEQFF. The CDR3 region has the DNA TGTGCCAGCTCTCCCGACAGGGGGCGGTACAATGAGCAGTTCTTC.

This clonotype was detected many times. V gene TRBV4-2 combines with J gene TRBJ1-1, with D perhaps TRBD1 (5 bases). The CDR3 length is 15 residues. Between the trimmed V and J ends, which lost 1 base and 3 bases, there was a span of 12 bases. Germline V lookup: CDR1 LGHNA, CDR2 YNFKEQ. CDR3 sequence (DNA): TGTGCCAGCAGCCAAGTTAGCAGGGCGCACACTGAAGCTTTCTTT. This codes for CASSQVSRAHTEAFF.

The chain employs TRBV15 and TRBJ1-5, with D possibly being TRBD1 (6 bases). In germline, CDR1 is LNHNV, CDR2 YYDKDF (reference sequence). Trimming took off 7 bases at V and 0 bases at J, with 16 bases between the two ends. The CDR3 runs to 16 residues. In nucleotides, the CDR3 is TGTGCCACCACCCAAGAGGCAGGGGTTAGCAATCAGCCCCAGCATTTT. Encoded protein: CATTQEAGVSNQPQHF.

The chain couples TRBV12-3 or TRBV12-4 to TRBJ2-1, with D possibly called TRBD1 or TRBD2 (5 bases each). V lost 0 bases and J 8 bases, leaving 11 bases between the germline ends. This CDR3 comprises 14 residues. CDR3 amino acids: CASSLAMGVDEQFF. The DNA for the CDR3 is TGTGCCAGCAGTTTAGCGATGGGGGTAGATGAGCAGTTCTTC.

This sequence joins TRBV28 and TRBJ2-2, with 7 bases identical to TRBD1. The CDR3 is 16 residues long. Germline V CDR1 and CDR2: MDHEN, SYDVKM. V trimming: 3 bases; J trimming: 1 base; junction bases outside the gene matches: 5. CDR3 in DNA: TGTGCCAGCAGTTTTCAGGACAGGCGGAACACCGGGGAGCTGTTTTTT. It encodes CASSFQDRRNTGELFF. The full variable domain, completed using reference TRBV28 and TRBJ2-2, is DVKVTQSSRYLVKRTGEKVFLECVQDMDHENMFWYRQDPGLGLRLIYFSYDVKMKEKGDIPEGYSVSREKKERFSLILESASTNQTSMYLCASSFQDRRNTGELFFGEGSRLTVL.

The table lists this clonotype with many counts. This chain connects TRBV6-2 or TRBV6-3 to TRBJ2-1; TRBD2 matches 12 bases. Germline CDR1 reads MNHEY; CDR2 reads SVGEGT. This CDR3 is 15 amino acids long. Losses at the gene ends were 2 bases for V and 8 bases for J; bases not matched to a gene: 4. The CDR3 reads CASSYAGLAGDEQFF. The CDR3 bases are TGTGCCAGCAGTTACGCGGGACTAGCGGGTGATGAGCAGTTCTTC.